These T cell receptor beta chains were read from a single sample in a study of PD-1 blockade in mismatch repair-deficient tumors. Here immunoSEQ multiplex PCR was the method, and the copy in TCRdb shows in-frame clones only, minus some. The sample consists of around 30,000 clones, over 80% of them appearing once. Sequences were derived from PBMCs, sampled approximately 6 weeks after starting pembrolizumab. The receptors derive from an adult with mismatch repair-deficient cancer. The CDR3 runs from the conserved cysteine through the conserved F or W. D genes are given only for firm matches. Some rows have no size entry. The others give once, few or many, or a class for an expanded clone.

V gene	J gene	D gene	clone size	CDR3 DNA	CDR3 protein
TRBV9	TRBJ1-1	TRBD1	few	TGTGCCAGCAGCGCAGAACTACAGGGGAGAACTGAAGCTTTCTTT	CASSAELQGRTEAFF
TRBV5-1	TRBJ1-1	NA	NA	TGCGCCAGCAGCCCGGAGGAGGCAGCGAACACTGAAGCTTTCTTT	CASSPEEAANTEAFF
TRBV28	TRBJ2-5	NA	NA	TGTGCCAGCAGTTTAGACAGGTTTTACCAAGAGACCCAGTACTTC	CASSLDRFYQETQYF
TRBV6-5	TRBJ2-5	TRBD2	NA	TGTGCCAGCAGTTACGCGACTAGCGGGGGAAGAGAGACCCAGTACTTC	CASSYATSGGRETQYF
TRBV6-5	TRBJ2-7	NA	NA	TGTGCCAGCAGGAGGACTCTCAGCTCCTACGAGCAGTACTTC	CASRRTLSSYEQYF
TRBV9	TRBJ2-7	NA	NA	TGTGCCAGCAGCGTCCGGGACTCCCCCTACGAGCAGTACTTC	CASSVRDSPYEQYF
TRBV4-1	TRBJ2-7	TRBD2	few	TGCGCCAGCAGCCCCTCTAGCGGCCTCTCCTACGAGCAGTACTTC	CASSPSSGLSYEQYF
TRBV5-1	TRBJ1-2	TRBD1	once	TGCGCCAGCAGCTCAACGGACAGGGCAGGCGGCTACACCTTC	CASSSTDRAGGYTF
TRBV19	TRBJ2-7	TRBD2	NA	TGTGCCAGTAGAAGGGTCGCGACCGGCGGGAGTTCAAGGGAGCAGTACTTC	CASRRVATGGSSREQYF
TRBV28	TRBJ2-1	NA	NA	TGTGCCAGCAGTTCGCCTGGGCGCAATGAGCAGTTCTTC	CASSSPGRNEQFF
TRBV18	TRBJ2-7	TRBD1	NA	TGTGCCAGCTCACTAACCCGGGACAGGTACTACGAGCAGTACTTC	CASSLTRDRYYEQYF
TRBV5-4	TRBJ2-1	NA	NA	TGTGCCAGCAGCTTGGTCGTCCCCCATGAGCAGTTCTTC	CASSLVVPHEQFF
TRBV7-9	TRBJ2-2	NA	NA	TGTGCCAGCAGCCGGGGACAGAACACCGGGGAGCTGTTTTTT	CASSRGQNTGELFF